These 27 T cell receptor beta chains were sequenced from one sample in a study of cytomegalovirus exposure and HLA in healthy donors. The PCR ran on 60 Vbeta and 13 Jbeta primers. TCRdb's copy holds only in-frame clones and misses some; the assay was immunoSEQ multiplex PCR. The sample has about 160,000 clones; 70% to 80% are singletons. The source material was PBMCs. Receptors originate from a man in his 60s in good health and CMV-seronegative.

This clone was seen only a few times. The J gene is TRBJ2-5, the V gene TRBV4-1, with 9 bases matching TRBD2. The CDR3 is 15 residues long. V was pared by 3 bases and J by 5 bases, with 7 bases of the junction left unmatched. Germline CDR1 is MGHRA and CDR2 is YSYEKL. The CDR3 sequence: CASSQTAGGLETQYF. The CDR3 bases are TGCGCCAGCAGCCAGACGGCGGGGGGGCTGGAGACCCAGTACTTC.

This clone was picked up one time. The junction shows a germline mismatch at one end, possibly a read error. The rearrangement joins TRBV7-9 to TRBJ1-2; a weak D match, TRBD1 (5 bases). The V gene's germline CDR1 is SEHNR and CDR2 FQNEAQ (reference sequence). CDR3 length: 12 residues. CDR3 sequence: CSSSPDSYGYTF. DNA for the CDR3: TGTTCCAGCAGCCCCGACAGCTATGGCTACACCTTC. The full variable domain, in which reference TRBV7-9 and TRBJ1-2 provide the parts outside the CDR3, is DTGVSQNPRHKITKRGQNVTFRCDPISEHNRLYWYRQTLGQGPEFLTYFQNEAQLEKSRLLSDRFSAERPKGSFSTLEIQRTEQGDSAMYLCSSSPDSYGYTFGSGTRLTVV.

The chain joins TRBV7-7 to TRBJ2-3; 9 bases line up with TRBD2. This CDR3 comprises 16 residues. With 1 base clipped from V and 3 bases from J, the junction kept 5 bases outside the gene matches. The V gene's germline CDR1 is SSHAT and CDR2 FNYEAQ (reference sequence). The CDR3 reads CASSLGAGGPTDTQYF. The CDR3 DNA sequence: TGTGCCAGCAGCTTAGGGGCGGGAGGGCCAACAGATACGCAGTATTTT.

This clone was seen more than once but under ten times. The chain combines TRBV29-1 with TRBJ2-7; 8 bases are shared with TRBD1. Germline V gives CDR1 SQVTM, CDR2 ANQGSEA. V was pared by 4 bases and J by 5 bases, with 7 bases of the junction left unmatched. The CDR3 sequence is 13 residues long. CDR3 sequence: CSVGRQGYHEQYF. CDR3 DNA sequence: TGCAGCGTTGGTAGACAGGGGTACCACGAGCAGTACTTC.

In this sample, this clone turned up once. The J gene is TRBJ1-2, the V gene TRBV5-6, with unresolved D. Looked up from germline, CDR1 is SGHDT and CDR2 is YYEEEE. CDR3 length equals 13 residues. V was trimmed by 1 base and J by 2 bases, leaving 6 bases between them. The CDR3 protein is CASSLTRNYGYTF. CDR3 sequence (DNA): TGTGCCAGCAGCTTGACCAGGAACTATGGCTACACCTTC.

The V call is TRBV9, the J call TRBJ2-1, with 9 bases fitting TRBD2. Germline CDR1 SGDLS, CDR2 YYNGEE. This CDR3 comprises 14 residues. The ends lost 5 bases at V and 5 bases at J; junction bases unmatched: 5. In nucleotides, the CDR3 is TGTGCCAGCAGTATAAGCGGGAGGAACAATGAGCAGTTCTTC. This codes for CASSISGRNNEQFF.

This clone has just one count. This chain uses TRBV7-2 with TRBJ1-5; TRBD1 matches at 10 bases. Germline lookup yields CDR1 SGHTA and CDR2 FQGNSA. This CDR3 comprises 15 residues. V was pared by 4 bases and J by 6 bases, with 6 bases of the junction left unmatched. DNA for the CDR3: TGTGCCAGCAGCTCAGGACAGGGGGAAAGTCAGCCCCAGCATTTT. Its protein product is CASSSGQGESQPQHF.

For this clone: At the DNA level, this CDR3 is encoded by other sequences in the same sample as well. This chain connects TRBV7-9 to TRBJ1-1; possible D gene TRBD1, 5 bases. Looked up from germline, CDR1 is SEHNR and CDR2 is FQNEAQ (reference sequence). The V gene lost 2 bases and the J gene lost 5 bases, with 15 bases spanning the gap. This CDR3 is built from 15 residues. This chain's CDR3 is CASSLLRRGGTEAFF. The CDR3 bases are TGTGCCAGCAGCTTACTTAGGCGGGGGGGGACTGAAGCTTTCTTT.

J is TRBJ2-3 and V is TRBV7-2; D is possibly TRBD2 (6 bases). Germline lookup yields CDR1 SGHTA and CDR2 FQGNSA. The germline V and J ends were trimmed by 1 base and 6 bases, with 14 bases remaining between them. This CDR3 is built from 15 residues. The CDR3 coding sequence is TGTGCCAGCAGCTTAGTGGGCGGGATTTCGGATACGCAGTATTTT. It specifies CASSLVGGISDTQYF.

This chain connects TRBV6-6 to TRBJ2-7; possibly TRBD1 for D (5 bases). The CDR3 sequence is 13 residues long. Trimming took off 2 bases at V and 3 bases at J, with 8 bases between the two ends. Per the germline V gene, CDR1 is MNHNY and CDR2 is SVGAGI (reference sequence). The CDR3 loop is CASSYGALYEQYF. DNA for the CDR3: TGTGCCAGCAGTTACGGGGCACTCTACGAGCAGTACTTC.

The count of this clone is one. The rearrangement uses TRBV27 and TRBJ1-1; 9 bases fit TRBD1. This CDR3 contains 16 residues. The germline gives CDR1 MNHEY, CDR2 SMNVEV (reference sequence). V lost 5 bases, J lost 1 base, and 8 bases stayed unmatched. The CDR3 coding sequence is TGTGCCAGCAGTCCCGGGACAGGGTCCGCGAACACTGAAGCTTTCTTT. It yields the protein CASSPGTGSANTEAFF.

The rearrangement uses TRBV5-1 and TRBJ2-7; 10 bases line up with TRBD1. CDR1 is SGHRS and CDR2 is YFSETQ in the germline V gene. This CDR3 has 15 amino acids. J was trimmed by 5 bases and V by 1 base; bases with no gene match: 6. The CDR3 nucleotides are TGCGCCAGCAGCTTGCGGGACAGGGGTCTTCACGAGCAGTACTTC. Translated: CASSLRDRGLHEQYF.

The chain links TRBV4-1 to TRBJ2-7; possible D gene TRBD1, 6 bases. Germline V gene lookup returns CDR1 MGHRA and CDR2 YSYEKL. V dropped 1 base and J dropped 4 bases, with 17 bases sitting between them. The CDR3 extends over 16 amino acids. CDR3 in amino acids: CASSQVLGQGSYEQYF. The DNA for the CDR3 is TGCGCCAGCAGCCAAGTCTTGGGGCAGGGGAGTTACGAGCAGTACTTC.

This chain connects TRBV18 to TRBJ1-2; 9 bases match TRBD1. Germline loops: CDR1 KGHSH, CDR2 LQKENI. Germline trimming cut 2 bases from V and 2 bases from J; bases unmatched to any gene: 3. This CDR3 is 15 amino acids long. CDR3 sequence (DNA): TGTGCCAGCTCACCATCGGGGACAGGGAACTATGGCTACACCTTC. Its protein product is CASSPSGTGNYGYTF. Variable domain in full (rest from reference TRBV18 and TRBJ1-2): NAGVMQNPRHLVRRRGQEARLRCSPMKGHSHVYWYRQLPEEGLKFMVYLQKENIIDESGMPKERFSAEFPKEGPSILRIQQVVRGDSAAYFCASSPSGTGNYGYTFGSGTRLTVV.

This chain joins TRBV6-6 and TRBJ1-5; D perhaps matches TRBD1 (5 bases). Germline V gene lookup returns CDR1 MNHNY and CDR2 SVGAGI (reference sequence). Trimming took off 6 bases at V and 2 bases at J, with 14 bases between the two ends. The CDR3 sequence is 15 residues long. DNA for the CDR3: TGTGCCAGCAGAGACGGGGGTACCGGCAATCAGCCCCAGCATTTT. Residues: CASRDGGTGNQPQHF.

The chain links TRBV10-2 to TRBJ2-5; D is perhaps TRBD2 (6 bases). The CDR3 spans 16 residues. V lost 4 bases and J 2 bases, leaving 17 bases between the germline ends. Looked up from germline, CDR1 is WSHSY and CDR2 is SAAADI. CDR3: CASSGSGTPVQETQYF. The CDR3 DNA is TGCGCCAGCAGTGGGTCGGGGACTCCCGTTCAAGAGACCCAGTACTTC.

The rearrangement uses TRBV27 and TRBJ2-7, with unresolved D. CDR1 and CDR2 from the germline V gene are MNHEY and SMNVEV (reference sequence). V gave up 2 bases and J gave up 0 bases, with 8 bases separating them. This CDR3 region has 14 residues. The CDR3 is CASSLSASSYEQYF. The CDR3, as DNA: TGTGCCAGCAGTTTAAGTGCGAGCTCCTACGAGCAGTACTTC.

This chain uses TRBV20-1 with TRBJ2-4; 9 positions match TRBD1. Unmatched junction bases numbered 2, after V lost 8 bases and J lost 6 bases. The CDR3 is made up of 11 amino acids. Germline lookup yields CDR1 DFQATT and CDR2 SNEGSKA (reference sequence). For the CDR3, the DNA is TGCAGTAAGGGACAGGGAAACATTCAGTACTTC. It yields the protein CSKGQGNIQYF.

V is TRBV14 and J is TRBJ2-7, with 8 nucleotides matching TRBD1. The CDR3 is 17 amino acids. V dropped 1 base and J dropped 3; count of bases not matched to a gene: 11. Germline CDR1 SGHDN, CDR2 FVKESK. The CDR3 region has the DNA TGTGCCAGCAGCCAAGTCGGACAGGGAAATATGTACTACGAGCAGTACTTC. Translated: CASSQVGQGNMYYEQYF.

In DNA, the CDR3 is TGTGCCAGCAGGGACAGGGGGCGCGGTGGCTACACCTTC. Translating it yields CASRDRGRGGYTF. V usage is TRBV27 and J usage is TRBJ1-2, with TRBD1 matching over 11 bases. V dropped 6 bases and J dropped 7; count of bases not matched to a gene: 4. Looked up from germline, CDR1 is MNHEY and CDR2 is SMNVEV (reference sequence). The CDR3 sequence is 13 residues long.

The V and J genes are TRBV2 and TRBJ2-5; TRBD1 matches at 10 bases. The J call may be mistaken, given a closer DNA end match to TRBJ2-7. Per the germline V gene, CDR1 is SNHLY and CDR2 is FYNNEI. The CDR3 runs to 16 residues. The CDR3, as DNA: TGTGCCAGCAGTGAAGGACAGGGGGCACGAAGTTACGAGCAGTACTTC. Translation: CASSEGQGARSYEQYF.

The rearrangement links TRBV19 to TRBJ2-2; 7 bases match TRBD1. V was pared by 0 bases and J by 1 base, with 5 bases of the junction left unmatched. The CDR3 totals 17 residues. Germline CDR1 LNHDA, CDR2 SQIVND (reference sequence). The CDR3 DNA reads as TGTGCCAGTAGTATAGATCGGAGGACAGGGAACACCGGGGAGCTGTTTTTT. Translation gives CASSIDRRTGNTGELFF.

The chain joins TRBV30 to TRBJ2-3; the match to TRBD2 covers 10 bases. The CDR3 covers 14 residues. V lost 6 bases and J lost 0; bases outside the gene matches: 3. Germline V lookup: CDR1 GTSNPN, CDR2 SVGIG (reference sequence). The CDR3 bases are TGTGCCTGCCATAGCGGGGGGAGCACAGATACGCAGTATTTT. Amino acid sequence: CACHSGGSTDTQYF.

This chain uses TRBV27 with TRBJ2-5; 9 bases fit TRBD1. The CDR3 runs 14 residues. Per the germline V gene, CDR1 is MNHEY and CDR2 is SMNVEV (reference sequence). The V and J ends lost 7 bases and 1 base, in that order; junction bases with no gene match: 4. As DNA, the CDR3 is TGTGCCAGCAAACAGGGGGCCCTCCAAGAGACCCAGTACTTC. It translates to CASKQGALQETQYF.

V gene TRBV9 combines with J gene TRBJ2-3; 7 nucleotides agree with TRBD1. This CDR3 is built from 17 residues. Germline CDR1 and CDR2: SGDLS and YYNGEE. Trimming took 4 bases from V and 6 from J; bases not matched to a gene: 17. The CDR3 sequence: CASSFGQAQGYEDTQYF. The CDR3 coding sequence is TGTGCCAGCAGCTTCGGACAGGCCCAAGGTTATGAGGATACGCAGTATTTT.

There are a few counts of this clone. The chain is built from TRBV9 and TRBJ1-1; no firm D call. The length of the CDR3 is 11 residues. V lost 5 bases and J 10 bases, leaving 12 bases between the germline ends. Germline V gives CDR1 SGDLS, CDR2 YYNGEE. CDR3 in DNA: TGTGCCAGCAGGGGCGTCGAAGGAGCTTTCTTT. Protein product: CASRGVEGAFF.

This chain links TRBV5-6 with TRBJ2-7, with D perhaps TRBD2 (5 bases). The CDR3 is 13 amino acids. Germline V CDR1 and CDR2: SGHDT, YYEEEE. V gave up 5 bases and J gave up 3 bases, with 12 bases separating them. This CDR3 reads CASSLMGVYEQYF. CDR3 in DNA: TGTGCCAGCAGTCTGATGGGAGTCTACGAGCAGTACTTC.